This T cell receptor (beta chain) was recovered during a study of blood T cell repertoires in COVID-19. Turning to the study itself: Spain, Italy and the United States supplied samples that represented acute and convalescent COVID-19. Nucleic acid was either cDNA or gDNA, and it came from T cells, B-cell-depleted T cells, or PBMCs.

The germline gives CDR1 SGHVS, CDR2 FNYEAQ. Trimming shortened V by 6 bases and J by 4 bases, and 10 bases separated the two germline ends. The CDR3 covers 13 residues. In the original workflow: Cell counts per sample came from amplifying reference gene primers. The table came from immunoSEQ multiplex PCR; TCRdb's copy has only in-frame clones and leaves some out. V, J and clone size reflect that table, while D and trimming were determined from the DNA. This sample has nearly 350,000 clones, with roughly 90% found just once. The Seattle patients, enrolled during active infection, were followed longitudinally.

Sequenced: peripheral blood. V and J are TRBV7-6 and TRBJ1-3; D is unresolved. This TCR was sampled from a woman between 65 and 79 years old with COVID-19, enrolled during active disease. The CDR3 sequence: CASSSEYGNTIYF. The CDR3 nucleotides read TGTGCCAGCAGTTCCGAGTACGGAAACACCATATATTTT.